This T cell receptor beta chain emerged from a study of cytomegalovirus exposure and HLA in healthy donors. Overall study results and limits: The authors later linked a missense DCLRE1C variant to TCR beta V- and J-gene trimming.

V was clipped by 4 bases and J by 10 bases, with 17 bases between them. Germline lookup yields CDR1 LGHNA and CDR2 YSLEER. This CDR3 has 15 residues. To note about this clone: What it binds is not known.

60 Vbeta and 13 Jbeta primers were used in PCR. Profiled with immunoSEQ multiplex PCR; TCRdb holds only in-frame clones, not every one. The data hold about 140,000 clones, with 75% to 85% observed a single time. The specimen was PBMCs. The chain carries TRBV4-3 and TRBJ1-6; D is perhaps TRBD1 (6 bases). The TCR comes from a man aged 35-49 years in good health and CMV-seronegative. CDR3 bases: TGCGCCAGCAGCCCACAGGGCTCCGGAAACTCACCCCTCCACTTT. Translating gives CASSPQGSGNSPLHF.